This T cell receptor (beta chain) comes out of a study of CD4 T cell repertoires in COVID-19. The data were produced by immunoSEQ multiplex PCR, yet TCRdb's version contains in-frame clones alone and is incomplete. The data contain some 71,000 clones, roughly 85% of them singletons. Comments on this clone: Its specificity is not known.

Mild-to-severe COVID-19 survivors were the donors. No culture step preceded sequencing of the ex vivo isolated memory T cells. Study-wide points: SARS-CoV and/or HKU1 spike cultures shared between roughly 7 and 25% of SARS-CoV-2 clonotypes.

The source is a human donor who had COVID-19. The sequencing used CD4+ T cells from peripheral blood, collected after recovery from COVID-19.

CDR3 in DNA: TGTGCCAGCAGCTTAAGTGGGGAGGCCACTGAAGCTTTCTTT. This codes for CASSLSGEATEAFF. This chain uses TRBV7-2 with TRBJ1-1, with D hard to call. This CDR3 has 14 residues. CDR1 and CDR2 from the germline V gene are SGHTA and FQGNSA. The V gene lost 2 bases and the J gene lost 4 bases, with 11 bases spanning the gap.